These 24 T cell receptor beta chains were all obtained from the same sample, sequenced in a study of T cells after yellow fever vaccination. TCRdb reprocessed the 5' RACE reads via MiXCR and lists one record per CDR3 protein. Of 200,000 to 300,000 distinct CDR3 sequences listed, 10% to 15% are singletons. The sequencing here drew on CD4+ T cells sorted from PBMCs, taken 45 days after the yellow fever booster vaccination. The receptors come from a man under 40 who received the YFV17D yellow fever vaccine.

The chain uses TRBV7-2 and TRBJ2-5, with TRBD2 as a possible D gene (6 bases). Germline CDR1 SGHTA, CDR2 FQGNSA. Trimming shortened V by 1 base and J by 5 bases, and 14 bases separated the two germline ends. CDR3 length: 15 residues. The CDR3: CASSLVRGPQETQYF. As DNA, the CDR3 is TGTGCCAGCAGCTTAGTGCGGGGCCCCCAGGAGACCCAGTACTTC.

V and J are TRBV6-6 and TRBJ2-3, with 9 bases lining up with TRBD2. Germline V gene sequence: CDR1 MNHNY, CDR2 SVGAGI (reference sequence). With V trimmed by 8 bases and J by 6 bases, 6 bases remained unmatched. The CDR3 is made up of 13 amino acids. CDR3 protein: CASSTSGADTQYF. CDR3 nucleotides: TGTGCCAGCTCGACTAGCGGCGCGGATACGCAGTATTTT.

V and J are TRBV5-1 and TRBJ1-1, with D unclear. The CDR3 has 15 amino acids. CDR1 SGHRS and CDR2 YFSETQ come from the germline V gene. V lost 4 bases, J lost 5 bases, and 18 bases lay in between. CDR3 sequence (DNA): TGCGCCAGCAGCCCGGTGGCCCCCGAAGGGACTGAAGCTTTCTTT. Translation: CASSPVAPEGTEAFF.

V is TRBV9 and J is TRBJ1-5; D is uncertain. Trimming removed 2 bases from V and 1 base from J, with 10 bases in between. CDR3 length equals 15 residues. Germline CDR1 and CDR2: SGDLS and YYNGEE. CDR3 DNA: TGTGCCAGCAGCGTCTCGGGTCACAGCAATCAGCCCCAGCATTTT. Encoded protein: CASSVSGHSNQPQHF.

There are a few counts of this clonotype. V and J are TRBV5-1 and TRBJ1-2; TRBD1 agrees at 8 bases. This CDR3 contains 14 residues. CDR1 and CDR2 (germline): SGHRS, YFSETQ. The trim removed 4 bases at V and 4 bases at J, leaving 6 bases unmatched. The CDR3 region has the DNA TGCGCCAGCAGCCCAGGGGGCGAGGGCTATGGCTACACCTTC. Amino acids: CASSPGGEGYGYTF.

The genes are TRBV4-3 and TRBJ2-7, with 8 bases lining up with TRBD1. The germline V gene has CDR1 LGHNA and CDR2 YSLEER. The J segment lost 0 bases and the V segment lost 1 base, leaving 8 bases of the junction unmatched. CDR3 length: 17 amino acids. The CDR3 nucleotides are TGCGCCAGCAGCCAAGGGGTACAGGGGGACGGCTCCTACGAGCAGTACTTC. Encoded protein: CASSQGVQGDGSYEQYF.

DNA for the CDR3: TGTGCCATCAGTGCTGGGGGCCGGCAAGAGACCCAGTACTTC. Encoded protein: CAISAGGRQETQYF. The rearrangement uses TRBV10-3 and TRBJ2-5; D possibly corresponds to TRBD1 (6 bases). Germline loops: CDR1 ENHRY, CDR2 SYGVKD. This CDR3 is 14 amino acids long. With 4 bases removed from V and 2 bases from J, the gap between germline ends came to 11 bases.

The J gene is TRBJ1-4, the V gene TRBV5-5; D is possibly TRBD1 (6 bases). Germline CDR1 is SGHKS and CDR2 is YYEKEE (reference sequence). V lost 4 bases and J lost 2, with 12 bases in between. This CDR3 spans 15 amino acids. CDR3 residues: CASSDTGYTNEKLFF. DNA of the CDR3: TGTGCCAGCAGCGACACAGGGTATACTAATGAAAAACTGTTTTTT.

This clonotype was seen a handful of times. CDR3 residues: CASSRRTSGNNEQFF. The CDR3 DNA reads as TGCGCCAGCAGTAGGCGGACTAGCGGGAACAATGAGCAGTTCTTC. The V gene is TRBV5-1, the J gene TRBJ2-1; TRBD2 matches at 12 bases. Germline trimming cut 5 bases from V and 5 bases from J; bases unmatched to any gene: 5. CDR1 and CDR2 (germline): SGHRS, YFSETQ. This CDR3 has 15 amino acids.

This clonotype was seen more than once but under ten times. The V and J genes are TRBV9 and TRBJ2-3; D ambiguous. This CDR3 has 16 residues. V was trimmed by 5 bases and J by 6 bases, leaving 22 bases between them. Germline CDR1 reads SGDLS; CDR2 reads YYNGEE. The chain's CDR3 is CASSGRHNTYVDTQYF. Here the CDR3 DNA reads TGTGCCAGCAGTGGCAGACACAACACTTATGTGGATACGCAGTATTTT.

This clonotype was picked up a small number of times. The rearrangement links TRBV5-1 to TRBJ2-3, with 12 nucleotides matching TRBD1. Germline trimming cut 4 bases from V and 5 bases from J; bases unmatched to any gene: 8. The CDR3 extends over 16 amino acids. CDR1 SGHRS and CDR2 YFSETQ come from the germline V gene. DNA of the CDR3: TGCGCCAGCAGCGAAGCGGGGACAGGGGGCCAAGATACGCAGTATTTT. This codes for CASSEAGTGGQDTQYF.

This clonotype appeared a few times. The chain couples TRBV3-1 to TRBJ2-7, with no clear D. CDR3 size: 15 residues. The ends were cut back, 4 bases at V and 7 bases at J, with 20 bases in the middle. CDR1 is LGHDT, CDR2 YNNKEL, per germline (reference sequence). CDR3 bases: TGTGCCAGCAGCCCCTACCAGTCTCCGAGTAGGGAGCAGTACTTC. The encoded protein is CASSPYQSPSREQYF.

The gene calls are TRBV9 and TRBJ2-1; D unclear. The CDR3 length is 16 residues. CDR1 is SGDLS, CDR2 YYNGEE, per germline. Trimming cost V 4 bases and J 8 bases, with 22 bases left between them. The CDR3 sequence is CASSPSADPDGYEQFF. The DNA of the CDR3 is TGTGCCAGCAGCCCCTCCGCGGACCCAGACGGGTATGAGCAGTTCTTC.

This chain uses TRBV15 with TRBJ2-1; possibly TRBD1 for D (5 bases). The CDR3 contains 13 residues. Trimming cost V 5 bases and J 2 bases, with 7 bases left between them. CDR1 LNHNV and CDR2 YYDKDF come from the germline V gene (reference sequence). The CDR3 DNA sequence: TGTGCCACCAGCGTACAGGCCTACAATGAGCAGTTCTTC. Protein sequence: CATSVQAYNEQFF.

The chain has TRBV7-2 and TRBJ1-2; D unclear. Germline-derived CDR1 and CDR2 are SGHTA and FQGNSA. This CDR3 spans 13 amino acids. The ends were cut back, 0 bases at V and 7 bases at J, with 9 bases in the middle. The CDR3: CASSLALPGGYTF. The CDR3 nucleotides are TGTGCCAGCAGCTTAGCGCTTCCGGGTGGCTACACCTTC.

This clonotype was seen a handful of times. This chain joins TRBV7-2 and TRBJ2-7, with TRBD2 as a possible D gene (6 bases). CDR1 SGHTA and CDR2 FQGNSA come from the germline V gene. The length of the CDR3 is 15 residues. The V end was cut by 5 bases, the J end by 0 bases, with 14 bases between. The CDR3 region is CASSKRGISSYEQYF. CDR3 DNA: TGTGCCAGCAGCAAACGCGGGATAAGCTCCTACGAGCAGTACTTC.

This clonotype occurred a few times. This chain's CDR3 is CSARGRQGKFYEQYF. The CDR3 DNA sequence: TGCAGTGCTAGAGGAAGACAGGGTAAATTCTACGAGCAGTACTTC. V gene TRBV20-1 combines with J gene TRBJ2-7; TRBD1 matches at 7 bases. Unmatched junction bases numbered 9, after V lost 1 base and J lost 3 bases. Germline-derived CDR1 and CDR2 are DFQATT and SNEGSKA (reference sequence). This CDR3 has 15 residues.

This chain links TRBV7-6 with TRBJ2-5; the D is unclear. Deletions cut 5 bases from V and 2 bases from J, with 12 bases between. The CDR3 extends over 14 amino acids. CDR1 is SGHVS and CDR2 is FNYEAQ in the germline V gene. CDR3 in amino acids: CASSPGLRQETQYF. CDR3 nucleotide sequence: TGTGCCAGCAGCCCGGGCCTTAGGCAAGAGACCCAGTACTTC. Full variable domain (outside the CDR3, taken from reference TRBV7-6 and TRBJ2-5): GAGVSQSPRYKVTKRGQDVALRCDPISGHVSLYWYRQALGQGPEFLTYFNYEAQQDKSGLPNDRFSAERPEGSISTLTIQRTEQRDSAMYRCASSPGLRQETQYFGPGTRLLVL.

This clonotype was counted a few times. CDR3 sequence reads: CASKEGRQYSDEQFF. For the CDR3, the DNA is TGTGCCAGCAAGGAGGGGCGCCAGTATAGCGATGAGCAGTTCTTC. The rearrangement links TRBV6-1 to TRBJ2-1, with D perhaps TRBD2 (6 bases). The V gene lost 7 bases and the J gene lost 8 bases, with 21 bases spanning the gap. The CDR3 length is 15 residues. CDR1 MNHNS and CDR2 SASEGT come from the germline V gene.

This clonotype was observed many times. The J gene is TRBJ2-7, the V gene TRBV12-3 or TRBV12-4; D remains unclear. V was cut by 6 bases and J by 1 base, with 10 bases left in between. The length of the CDR3 is 13 residues. This chain's CDR3 is CASRTTASYEQYF. The CDR3 coding sequence is TGTGCCAGCAGAACGACGGCATCCTACGAGCAGTACTTC.

This clonotype was observed a few times. The chain has TRBV5-1 and TRBJ2-5; 7 bases agree with TRBD1. Per the germline V gene, CDR1 is SGHRS and CDR2 is YFSETQ. The CDR3 runs to 14 residues. J lost 3 bases, V lost 2 bases, and 4 bases had no gene match. The CDR3 loop is CASSFITGEETQYF. The CDR3 DNA reads TGCGCCAGCAGCTTTATAACAGGGGAAGAGACCCAGTACTTC.

This clonotype was picked up a small number of times. V usage is TRBV12-3 or TRBV12-4 and J usage is TRBJ2-1; 12 bases line up with TRBD2. The V and J ends lost 6 bases and 4 bases, in that order; junction bases with no gene match: 7. This CDR3 is built from 16 residues. The CDR3 loop is CASSLLAGGGYNEQFF. The CDR3 region has the DNA TGTGCCAGCAGCCTACTAGCGGGAGGTGGGTACAATGAGCAGTTCTTC.

The chain couples TRBV25-1 to TRBJ2-7; no definite D call. Germline V gene data show CDR1 as MGHDK and CDR2 as SYGVNS. V was shortened by 8 bases and J by 5 bases, with 16 bases between the two germline ends. The CDR3 is made up of 13 amino acids. The CDR3 sequence: CASASEPPNEQYF. DNA for the CDR3: TGTGCCAGCGCGTCGGAGCCACCCAACGAGCAGTACTTC.

The chain couples TRBV28 to TRBJ2-2; tentative D call: TRBD2 (5 bases). With 3 bases removed from V and 0 bases from J, the gap between germline ends came to 11 bases. The CDR3 sequence is 16 residues long. Germline values: CDR1 MDHEN, CDR2 SYDVKM. The CDR3 nucleotides are TGTGCCAGCAGTTTCACGGGAACCGCGAACACCGGGGAGCTGTTTTTT. It encodes CASSFTGTANTGELFF.